This T cell receptor beta chain was recovered during a study of cytomegalovirus exposure and HLA in healthy donors. Using immunoSEQ multiplex PCR, the repertoire was profiled, and TCRdb retains in-frame clones only, with some absent. This table has 150,000 to 180,000 clones, 86% appearing once. Sequenced material: PBMCs. The sequence was obtained from a human donor in good health.

The DNA for the CDR3 is TGTGCCAGCAGGAGACAGTGGGCCGAGACCCAGTACTTC. It specifies CASRRQWAETQYF. The rearrangement joins TRBV2 to TRBJ2-5, with D possibly TRBD1 on 5 matching bases. CDR1 and CDR2 from the germline V gene are SNHLY and FYNNEI. The CDR3 is 13 residues long. Trimming left V 6 bases short and J 5 bases short, with 13 bases between.